This T cell receptor beta chain derives from a study of chemoradiotherapy in HPV16-positive cancers. This clone was seen once. The antigen is unknown. The study, taken as a whole, reports: The functional HPV-specific definition rests on just a couple of HPV16-positive patients.

The germline gives CDR1 SGHTA, CDR2 FQGNSA. The CDR3 is 15 residues long. Clones were sequenced by immunoSEQ multiplex PCR, and TCRdb holds only the in-frame ones, with some missing. The sample contains under 35,000 clones, about 93% of which appear only once. Repertoires were sampled repeatedly during chemoradiotherapy. This chain connects TRBV7-2 to TRBJ2-5; tentative D call: TRBD1 (6 bases). The J call is in doubt because the DNA end fits TRBJ2-7 better. The receptor was isolated from a human donor with HPV-associated anogenital cancer. This material consisted of blood, taken from a patient who underwent chemoradiotherapy. This CDR3 is CASSPATGITYEQYF. The DNA of the CDR3 is TGTGCCAGCAGCCCCGCGACAGGAATCACCTACGAGCAGTACTTC.